This T cell receptor (beta chain) was captured in a study of T cell responses to AZD1222 COVID-19 vaccine (dated by TCRdb to about 2021). As for the study more broadly: AZD1222 recipients with second doses at about 4 weeks or about 12 weeks were pooled, because spike-specific TCR depth and breadth did not differ between schedules. A total of approximately 230 trial participants underwent TCR sequencing, of whom 200 to 220 received two doses of AZD1222 and some 25 received two doses of the MenACWY control vaccine. Trial participants were enrolled by age into subgroups of 18-55, 56-69 and 70-plus years, and roughly 160, 29 and 62 TCR-sequenced participants, respectively, were included in these subgroups. Broader findings and caveats from the paper: In the small 56-69-year group, the increase in depth fell short of significance, most likely because of low power. Reportedly, almost half of the unique spike-specific TCRs recognized epitopes lying outside the regions that are mutated in the B.1.351 and B.1.1.7 variants. The vaccine-associated CD4 TCRs covered the entire spike protein, and the dominant responses fell in regions 160-218 and 743-854. After two AZD1222 doses, spike-specific TCR breadth and depth were significantly higher than at day 0 and than in MenACWY recipients. Conclusions about previously exposed vaccinees are limited because only five or six AZD1222 recipients were SARS-CoV-2 seropositive at baseline. Because no samples from the day 14 peak response were available, repertoires could be characterized only after the peak T cell response. Most participants were white British and females outnumbered males, and the authors suggested that clonal diversity may have been underestimated.

Explained via the paper, the time point label denotes: baseline before first vaccination. Vaccinee samples came from UK trials COV001 and COV002, including a single-blind randomized controlled phase 2/3 trial of AZD1222 (ChAdOx1 nCoV-19) in healthy adults. For TCRbeta chain sequencing, PBMC samples were collected from trial participants at day 0 and at day 28 after the second dose. The CDR3 regions of human TCRbeta chains were analyzed by immunosequencing. In the authors' own workflow: TCRs in the repertoires were matched against a reference library of SARS-CoV-2-specific TCRs that had been generated with the MIRA antigen-specificity platform. Breadth was defined as the fraction of unique TCRs that were SARS-CoV-2-associated. Depth was defined as the fraction of total T cells that were SARS-CoV-2-associated. Using the MIRA data, each spike-specific TCR was mapped to the spike region that the TCR reacts to and placed in a CD4 or CD8 class. Log10-transformed breadth and depth values were compared by one-way ANOVA with Sidak's multiple comparisons tests. TCRdb stores this immuneACCESS table with in-frame sequences only. Part of the clones is absent; in the studies checked, under half of the shortfall reflects unresolved V genes, and no reason is known for the rest. That table gives V, J and clone size, and the DNA gave D and trimming. Recorded for this sample are about 160,000 clones; 85% to 90% of them occurred a single time. The ten largest account for 6.5% to 8.5% of the sample.

Details on this clone: Its antigen is unknown. Nothing much larger sits one base from this clone, and base qualities are not available.

Looking up the germline V gene (reference sequence) yields CDR1 SEHNR and CDR2 FQNEAQ. Trimming at the junction amounts to 2 bases on V and 6 bases on J, and the germline ends lie 14 bases apart. The CDR3 spans 14 residues, from the cysteine through the phenylalanine. Of the read, only the CDR3 DNA is kept; its 42 bases are in frame from base 1. The receptor's source is an adult in good health. The chain uses TRBV7-9 and TRBJ2-7; a confident D gene designation cannot be given. The material sequenced was peripheral blood, taken on day 0 of AZD1222 vaccination. The encoded CDR3 is CASSLTPFVGEQYF. The nucleotides read TGTGCCAGCAGCTTAACCCCTTTCGTCGGCGAGCAGTACTTC.